Below are 2 T cell receptor beta chains sequenced from a single sample in a study of blood T cell repertoires in COVID-19 (TCRdb year 2020). Library prep was done by the immunoSEQ multiplex PCR assay. Imported from immuneACCESS, the table was reduced by TCRdb to in-frame sequences with V and J called. These copies leave out some clones; in studies compared against another copy, an unresolved V gene accounts for under half, and the cause of the remainder is not known. For this sample there are about 320,000 clones; approximately 89% appear just once. The ten most abundant clones make up 1.5% to 2% of the sample. Sequencing was done on a sample of peripheral blood. The receptors originated from a woman aged 30 to 39 with COVID-19, enrolled during active disease.

The gene calls are TRBV13 and TRBJ2-5, with TRBD1 identical over 7 bases. The V and J ends lost 5 bases and 1 base, in that order; junction bases with no gene match: 10. The CDR3 totals 16 residues. Looked up from germline, CDR1 is PRHDT and CDR2 is FYEKMQ (reference sequence). The CDR3 protein is CASSRPTGKGQETQYF. DNA of the CDR3: TGTGCCAGCAGCCGACCGACAGGGAAGGGCCAAGAGACCCAGTACTTC.

The chain couples TRBV7-2 to TRBJ2-1; possibly TRBD2 for D (5 bases). The CDR3 consists of 15 residues. Germline CDR1 reads SGHTA; CDR2 reads FQGNSA. Trimming left V 1 base short and J 5 bases short, with 12 bases between. The CDR3 DNA is TGTGCCAGCAGCTTAGGTGGGCGGGTGGACAATGAGCAGTTCTTC. Translated, it gives CASSLGGRVDNEQFF.